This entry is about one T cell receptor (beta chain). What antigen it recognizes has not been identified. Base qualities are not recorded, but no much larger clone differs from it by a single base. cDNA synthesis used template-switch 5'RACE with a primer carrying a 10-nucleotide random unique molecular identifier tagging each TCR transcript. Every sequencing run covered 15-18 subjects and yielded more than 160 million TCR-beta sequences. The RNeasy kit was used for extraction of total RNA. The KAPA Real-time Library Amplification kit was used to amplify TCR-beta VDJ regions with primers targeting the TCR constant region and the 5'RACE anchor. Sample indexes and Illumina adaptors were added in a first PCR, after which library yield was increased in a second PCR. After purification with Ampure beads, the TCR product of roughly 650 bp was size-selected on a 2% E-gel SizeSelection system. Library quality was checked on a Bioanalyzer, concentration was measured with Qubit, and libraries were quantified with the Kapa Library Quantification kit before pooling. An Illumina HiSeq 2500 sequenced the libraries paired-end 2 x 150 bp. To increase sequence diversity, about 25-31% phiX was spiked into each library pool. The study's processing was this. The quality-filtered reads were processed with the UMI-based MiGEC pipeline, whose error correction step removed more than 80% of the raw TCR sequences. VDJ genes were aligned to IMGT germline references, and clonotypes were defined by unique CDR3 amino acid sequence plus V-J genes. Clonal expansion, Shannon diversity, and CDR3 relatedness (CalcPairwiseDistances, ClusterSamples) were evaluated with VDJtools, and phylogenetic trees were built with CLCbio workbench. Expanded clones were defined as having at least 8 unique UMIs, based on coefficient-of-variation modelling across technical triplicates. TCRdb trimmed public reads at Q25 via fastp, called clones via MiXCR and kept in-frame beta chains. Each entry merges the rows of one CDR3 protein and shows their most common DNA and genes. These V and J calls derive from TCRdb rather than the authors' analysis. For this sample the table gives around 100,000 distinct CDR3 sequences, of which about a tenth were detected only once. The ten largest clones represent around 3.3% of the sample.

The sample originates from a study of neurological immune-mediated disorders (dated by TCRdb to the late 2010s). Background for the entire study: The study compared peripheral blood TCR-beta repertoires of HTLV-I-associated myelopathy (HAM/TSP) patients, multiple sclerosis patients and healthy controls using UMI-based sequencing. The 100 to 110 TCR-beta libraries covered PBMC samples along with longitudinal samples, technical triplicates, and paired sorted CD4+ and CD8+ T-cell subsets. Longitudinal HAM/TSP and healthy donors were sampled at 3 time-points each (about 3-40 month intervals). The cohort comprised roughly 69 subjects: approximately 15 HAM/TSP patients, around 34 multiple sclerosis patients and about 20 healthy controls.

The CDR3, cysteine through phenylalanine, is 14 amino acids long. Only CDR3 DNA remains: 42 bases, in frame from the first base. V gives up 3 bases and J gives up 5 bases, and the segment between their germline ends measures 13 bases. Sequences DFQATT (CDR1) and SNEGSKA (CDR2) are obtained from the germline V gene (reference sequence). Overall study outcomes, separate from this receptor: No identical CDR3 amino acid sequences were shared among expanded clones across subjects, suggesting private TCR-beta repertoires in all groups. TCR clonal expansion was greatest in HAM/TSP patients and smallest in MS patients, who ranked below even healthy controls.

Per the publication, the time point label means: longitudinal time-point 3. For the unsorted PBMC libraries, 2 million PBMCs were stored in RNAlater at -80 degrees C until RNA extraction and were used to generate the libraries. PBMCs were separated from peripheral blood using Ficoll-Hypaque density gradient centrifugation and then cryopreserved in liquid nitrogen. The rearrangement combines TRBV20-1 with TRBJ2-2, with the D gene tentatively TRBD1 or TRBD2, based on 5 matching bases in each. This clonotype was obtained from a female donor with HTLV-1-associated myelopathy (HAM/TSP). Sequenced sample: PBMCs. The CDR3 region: CSARRLGVTGELFF. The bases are TGCAGTGCTAGGCGCCTGGGGGTTACCGGGGAGCTGTTTTTT.